This T cell receptor beta chain is drawn from a study of cytomegalovirus exposure and HLA in healthy donors. Study results and caveats: Previous analysis showed most TCR beta V segments were productive about 87% or about 30% of the time.

The CDR3 length is 13 residues. Germline lookup yields CDR1 SQVTM and CDR2 ANQGSEA. PCR employed 60 Vbeta and 13 Jbeta primers. Assay: immunoSEQ multiplex PCR; the TCRdb copy retains only in-frame clones and omits some. The sample has fewer than 150,000 clones; around three quarters are singletons. Turning to this clone: Antigen specificity is unknown. One end of the junction varies from germline; a read error may be responsible.

Sequenced input: PBMCs. The clonotype originates from a man aged 30 to 45 in good health and CMV-seronegative. This chain uses TRBV29-1 with TRBJ1-2, with TRBD1 as a possible D gene (5 bases). The CDR3 nucleotides read TGCAGCGTTGATAGGGGTACCAACTATGGCTACCCCTTC. It codes for CSVDRGTNYGYPF.